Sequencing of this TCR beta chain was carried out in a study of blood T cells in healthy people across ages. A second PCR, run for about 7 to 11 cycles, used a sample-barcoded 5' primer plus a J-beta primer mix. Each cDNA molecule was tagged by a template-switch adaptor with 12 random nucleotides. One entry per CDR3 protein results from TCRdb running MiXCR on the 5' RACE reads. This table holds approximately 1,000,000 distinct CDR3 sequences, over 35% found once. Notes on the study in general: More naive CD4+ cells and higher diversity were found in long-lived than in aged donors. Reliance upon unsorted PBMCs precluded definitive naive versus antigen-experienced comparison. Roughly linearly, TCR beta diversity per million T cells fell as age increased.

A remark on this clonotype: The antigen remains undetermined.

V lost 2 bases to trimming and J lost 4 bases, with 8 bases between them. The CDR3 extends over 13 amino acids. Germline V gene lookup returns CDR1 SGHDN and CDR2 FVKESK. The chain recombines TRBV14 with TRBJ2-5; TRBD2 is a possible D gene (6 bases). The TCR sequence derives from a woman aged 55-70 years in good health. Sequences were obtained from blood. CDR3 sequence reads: CASSQLEGETQYF. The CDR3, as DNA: TGTGCCAGCAGCCAATTGGAGGGAGAGACCCAGTACTTC.